These 5 T cell receptor beta chains originate from one sample sequenced in a study of T cells in localized non-small cell lung cancer. Profiled with immunoSEQ multiplex PCR; TCRdb holds only in-frame clones, not every one. The sample includes 130,000 or so clones, approximately 88% of them seen just once. The source was peripheral blood, collected before any cancer treatment. The receptors shown here come from an older female donor with stage I lung adenocarcinoma.

The CDR3 protein is CASSVEGAASTDTQYF. The CDR3 nucleotides are TGTGCCAGCAGTGTCGAGGGGGCGGCTAGCACAGATACGCAGTATTTT. The rearrangement uses TRBV2 and TRBJ2-3; TRBD1 aligns across 7 bases. Germline CDR1 SNHLY, CDR2 FYNNEI. The V segment lost 4 bases and the J segment 0 bases; nucleotides outside the gene matches: 7. The CDR3 is 16 amino acids. Based on the CDR3 plus reference TRBV2 and TRBJ2-3, the full variable domain is EPEVTQTPSHQVTQMGQEVILRCVPISNHLYFYWYRQILGQKVEFLVSFYNNEISEKSEIFDDQFSVERPDGSNFTLKIRSTKLEDSAMYFCASSVEGAASTDTQYFGPGTRLTVL.

V gene TRBV10-2 combines with J gene TRBJ2-1; D not resolved. V lost 7 bases and J 5 bases, leaving 12 bases between the germline ends. Germline-derived CDR1 and CDR2 are WSHSY and SAAADI. This CDR3 has 13 amino acids. The CDR3 loop reads CASKLSMNNEQFF. For the CDR3, the DNA is TGCGCCAGCAAACTGTCTATGAACAATGAGCAGTTCTTC.

The chain joins TRBV15 to TRBJ2-1; 8 bases are a match to TRBD2. The CDR3 consists of 19 residues. Germline assignment: CDR1 LNHNV and CDR2 YYDKDF (reference sequence). J lost 2 bases, V lost 3 bases, and 15 bases had no gene match. This CDR3 reads CATSSRGGSGTSAYNEQFF. As DNA, the CDR3 is TGTGCCACCAGCAGCCGAGGGGGTAGCGGGACGTCGGCCTACAATGAGCAGTTCTTC.

The V call is TRBV13, the J call TRBJ2-1; 13 bases map to TRBD2. Germline CDR1 is PRHDT and CDR2 is FYEKMQ (reference sequence). The CDR3 consists of 16 residues. Losses at the gene ends were 5 bases for V and 9 bases for J; bases not matched to a gene: 10. This CDR3 reads CASSPGLAGVFTEQFF. The CDR3 coding sequence is TGTGCCAGCAGCCCCGGACTAGCGGGAGTATTCACTGAGCAGTTCTTC.

The V and J genes are TRBV7-6 and TRBJ1-1; 7 nucleotides align to TRBD1. After removal of 3 bases from V and 0 bases from J, the junction contained 7 bases not matched to a gene. This CDR3 spans 16 amino acids. Germline CDR1 reads SGHVS; CDR2 reads FNYEAQ. CDR3 region: CASSFDRAGVNTEAFF. CDR3 nucleotides: TGTGCCAGCAGCTTCGACAGGGCAGGGGTGAACACTGAAGCTTTCTTT.